This paragraph reports one T cell receptor beta chain. This entry is derived from a study of blood T cell repertoires in COVID-19. As for the study in general: The United States, Italy and Spain provided the acute and convalescent COVID-19 samples. T cells, B-cell-depleted T cells, or PBMCs provided the cDNA or gDNA that served as material.

In the study's own analysis: Amplifying reference gene primers gave estimates of nucleated cell counts. TCRdb keeps only in-frame clones here, not all; method: immunoSEQ multiplex PCR. V, J and clone size derive from that table, while D and trimming were established from the DNA sequence. The sample records 80,000 to 100,000 clones, roughly 75% being singletons. The material sequenced was peripheral blood. This receptor was obtained from a man aged 50-59 years who had recovered from COVID-19.

CDR3 residues: CASSSQRGSTGELFF. The CDR3 DNA follows: TGTGCCAGCAGCTCCCAGCGGGGGAGCACCGGGGAGCTGTTTTTT. This chain connects TRBV5-4 to TRBJ2-2; 8 bases are shared with TRBD2. Trimming cost V 3 bases and J 4 bases; bases outside gene matches: 5. The CDR3 contains 15 residues. In germline, CDR1 is SGHNT, CDR2 YYREEE (reference sequence). Filled out from reference TRBV5-4 and TRBJ2-2, the complete variable domain reads ETGVTQSPTHLIKTRGQQVTLRCSSQSGHNTVSWYQQALGQGPQFIFQYYREEENGRGNFPPRFSGLQFPNYSSELNVNALELDDSALYLCASSSQRGSTGELFFGEGSRLTVL.